Sequencing of this T cell receptor (beta chain) was carried out in a study of post-analysis software for immune sequencing data. With regard to this clonotype: Its antigen remains unknown.

Unique molecular identifiers were carried by the TCR beta cDNA libraries. Roughly 450,000 cDNA molecules were recovered from an input of 1 to 10 million T cells. TCRdb processed the PCR reads anew with MiXCR; each CDR3 protein has one entry. The table includes 800,000 to 950,000 distinct CDR3 sequences, approximately 57% detected once. The study, taken as a whole, reports: Controls showed lower frequencies than patients for roughly 5 TRBV segments, and TRBV5-6, TRBV5-1 and TRBV20-1 were among these.

J lost 3 bases, V lost 1 base, and 5 bases had no gene match. The germline V gene encodes CDR1 MGHRA and CDR2 YSYEKL. The CDR3 is 17 amino acids. The sequencing input was blood. The source of this sequence is a girl aged 10 to 17 with multiple sclerosis. The V gene is TRBV4-1, the J gene TRBJ2-3, with 12 bases that match TRBD2. The CDR3 DNA reads as TGCGCCAGCAGCCAAGCCCCTAGCGGGAGGGGGACAGATACGCAGTATTTT. This gives the protein CASSQAPSGRGTDTQYF.